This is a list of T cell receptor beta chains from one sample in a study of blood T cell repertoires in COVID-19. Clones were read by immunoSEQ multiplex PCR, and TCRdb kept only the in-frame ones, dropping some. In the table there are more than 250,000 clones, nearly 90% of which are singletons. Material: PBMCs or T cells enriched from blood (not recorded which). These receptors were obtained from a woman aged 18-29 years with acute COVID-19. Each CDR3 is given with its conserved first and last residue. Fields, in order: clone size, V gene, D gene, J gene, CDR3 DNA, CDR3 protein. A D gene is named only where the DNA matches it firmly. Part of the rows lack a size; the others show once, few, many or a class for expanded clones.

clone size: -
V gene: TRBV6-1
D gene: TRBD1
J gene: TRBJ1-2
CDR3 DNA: TGTGCCAGCAGTGATCAGGGACAGGGGGGCGTCGCTGGCTACACCTTC
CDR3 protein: CASSDQGQGGVAGYTF

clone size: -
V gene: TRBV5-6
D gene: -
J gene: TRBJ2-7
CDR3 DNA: TGTGCCAGCAGCTTGCGACAAGGCCAGTTCGAGCAGTACTTC
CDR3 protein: CASSLRQGQFEQYF

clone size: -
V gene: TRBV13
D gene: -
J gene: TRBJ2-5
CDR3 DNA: TGTGCCAGCAGCCCCGGTCGAGCGGGCCGGGAGACCCAGTACTTC
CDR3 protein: CASSPGRAGRETQYF

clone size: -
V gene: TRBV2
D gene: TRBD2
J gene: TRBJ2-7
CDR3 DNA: TGTGCCAGCAGTTACCCGGGACTAGCGGGGATTTCCTTCTCCTACGAGCAGTACTTC
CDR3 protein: CASSYPGLAGISFSYEQYF

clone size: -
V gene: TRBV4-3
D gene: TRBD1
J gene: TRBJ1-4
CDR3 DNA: TGCGCCAGCAGCCAAGGGGCAGGGGGGTTCACTAATGAAAAACTGTTTTTT
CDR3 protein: CASSQGAGGFTNEKLFF

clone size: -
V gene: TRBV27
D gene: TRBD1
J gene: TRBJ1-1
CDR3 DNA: TGTGCCAGCAGCTACGGGACAGGGGTAACTGAAGCTTTCTTT
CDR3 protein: CASSYGTGVTEAFF

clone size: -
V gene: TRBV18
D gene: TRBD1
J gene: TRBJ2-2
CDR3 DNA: TGTGCCAGCTCACTCTGGGGGACAGCGAACACCGGGGAGCTGTTTTTT
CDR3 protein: CASSLWGTANTGELFF

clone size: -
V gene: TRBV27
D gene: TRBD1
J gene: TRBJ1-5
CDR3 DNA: TGTGCCAGCAGGCCGGGACAGTGGGGACAGCCCCAGCATTTT
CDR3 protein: CASRPGQWGQPQHF

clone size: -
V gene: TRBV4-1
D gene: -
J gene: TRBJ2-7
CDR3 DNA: TGCGCCAGCAGCCTTCGTTTCGTACGGGAGACCCACGAGCAGTACTTC
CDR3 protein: CASSLRFVRETHEQYF

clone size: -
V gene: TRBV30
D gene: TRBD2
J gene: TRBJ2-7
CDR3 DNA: TGTGCCTGGAGTGCCGGGGGCGGGAGGCCCAGTCAGTACTTC
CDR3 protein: CAWSAGGGRPSQYF

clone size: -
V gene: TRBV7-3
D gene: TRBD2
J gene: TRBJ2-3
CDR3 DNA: TGTGCCAGCAGCTTAGCCCCGACTAGCGGGAGTATAGATACGCAGTATTTT
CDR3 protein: CASSLAPTSGSIDTQYF

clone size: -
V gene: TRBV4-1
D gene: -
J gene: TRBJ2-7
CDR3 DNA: TGCGCCAGCAGCCCGAGACCGGGAAGGTCCTACGAGCAGTACTTC
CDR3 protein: CASSPRPGRSYEQYF

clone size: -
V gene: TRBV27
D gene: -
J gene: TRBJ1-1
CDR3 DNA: TGTGCCAGCAGTCTGGGCCTCGAGGGCACTGAAGCTTTCTTT
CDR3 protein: CASSLGLEGTEAFF

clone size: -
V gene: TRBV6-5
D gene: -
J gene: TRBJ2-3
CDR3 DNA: TGTGCCAGCAGTTACTCGTCCGGAGGGGGCGCAGATACGCAGTATTTT
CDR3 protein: CASSYSSGGGADTQYF

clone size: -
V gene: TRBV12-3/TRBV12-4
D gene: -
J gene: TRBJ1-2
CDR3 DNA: TGTGCCAGCGGGCCGGGGAACTATGGCTACACCTTC
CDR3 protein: CASGPGNYGYTF

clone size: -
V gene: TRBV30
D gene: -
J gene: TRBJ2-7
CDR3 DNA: TGTGCCTGGAGTGTACTCGGAACAGCCCACTTC
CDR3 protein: CAWSVLGTAHF

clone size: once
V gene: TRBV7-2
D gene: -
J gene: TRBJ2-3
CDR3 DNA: TGTGCCAGCAGCTTAAGACAGGAAAATACGCAGTATTTT
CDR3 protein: CASSLRQENTQYF

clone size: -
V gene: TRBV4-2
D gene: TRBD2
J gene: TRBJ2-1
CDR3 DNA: TGTGCCAGCAGCCAAGCCACTAGCGGAAATGAGCAGTTCTTC
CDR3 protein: CASSQATSGNEQFF

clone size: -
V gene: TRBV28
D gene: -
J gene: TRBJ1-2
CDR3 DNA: TGTGCCAGCAGGAGGGTTCTTTCTCCTGGCTACACCTTC
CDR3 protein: CASRRVLSPGYTF

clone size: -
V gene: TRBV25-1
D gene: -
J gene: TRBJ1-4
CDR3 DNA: TGTGCCAGCAGTGAATTTGGGTGGAGGGGAAAACTGTTTTTT
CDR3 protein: CASSEFGWRGKLFF

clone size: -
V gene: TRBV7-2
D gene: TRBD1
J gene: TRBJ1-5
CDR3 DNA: TGTGCCAGCAGCCCACGGACAGGGGTAGGTCAGCCCCAGCATTTT
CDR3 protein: CASSPRTGVGQPQHF

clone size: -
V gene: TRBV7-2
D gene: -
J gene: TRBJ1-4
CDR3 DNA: TGTGCCAGCAGCTTAGTGGCCCCTAATGAAAAACTGTTTTTT
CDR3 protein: CASSLVAPNEKLFF

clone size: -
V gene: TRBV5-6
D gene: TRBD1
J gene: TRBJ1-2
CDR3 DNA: TGTGCCAGCAGCTGGGACAGGGTTGCGGGCTACACCTTC
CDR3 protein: CASSWDRVAGYTF

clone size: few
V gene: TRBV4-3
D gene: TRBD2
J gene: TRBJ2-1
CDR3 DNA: TGCGCCAGCAGCCTCTCCCCGTATGGGACTAGCGGAGGGGATGAGCAGTTCTTC
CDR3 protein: CASSLSPYGTSGGDEQFF

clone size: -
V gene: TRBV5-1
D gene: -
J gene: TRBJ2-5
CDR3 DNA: TGCGCCAGCAGCTTGTCGTTAGCCGGGCAAGAGACCCAGTACTTC
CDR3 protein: CASSLSLAGQETQYF

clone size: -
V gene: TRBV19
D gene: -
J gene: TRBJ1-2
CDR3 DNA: TGTGCCAGTAGACCCGAGGGCTATGGCTACACCTTC
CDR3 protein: CASRPEGYGYTF

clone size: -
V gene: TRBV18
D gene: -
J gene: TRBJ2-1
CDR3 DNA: TGTGCCAGCTCACCTGAACAGTACAATGAGCAGTTCTTC
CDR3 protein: CASSPEQYNEQFF

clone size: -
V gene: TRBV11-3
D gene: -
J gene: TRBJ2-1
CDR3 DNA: TGTGCCAGCAGCCCAGGGACACCAAGGAACAATGAGCAGTTCTTC
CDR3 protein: CASSPGTPRNNEQFF

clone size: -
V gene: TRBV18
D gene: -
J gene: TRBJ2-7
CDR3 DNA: TGTGCCAGCTCACCACTCAGGGAATCCCCCTACGAGCAGTACTTC
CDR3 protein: CASSPLRESPYEQYF

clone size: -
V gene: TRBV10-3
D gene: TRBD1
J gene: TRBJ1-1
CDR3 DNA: TGTGCCATCGGGGGACAGGGGTACTCTGAAGCTTTCTTT
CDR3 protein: CAIGGQGYSEAFF

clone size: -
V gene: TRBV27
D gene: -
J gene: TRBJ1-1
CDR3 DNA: TGTGCCAGCAGTTTATCGAAGGGGGGGCTAGAAGCTTTCTTT
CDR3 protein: CASSLSKGGLEAFF

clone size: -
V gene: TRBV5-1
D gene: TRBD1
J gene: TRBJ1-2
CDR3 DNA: TGCGCCAGCAGCTCCGGACAGGGGCTCGCTGCCTATGGCTACACCTTC
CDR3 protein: CASSSGQGLAAYGYTF

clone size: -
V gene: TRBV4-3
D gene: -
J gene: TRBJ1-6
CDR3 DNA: TGCGCCAGCAGCCAAGTGAGGGCCGATAGCTCCTATAATTCACCCCTCCACTTT
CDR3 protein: CASSQVRADSSYNSPLHF

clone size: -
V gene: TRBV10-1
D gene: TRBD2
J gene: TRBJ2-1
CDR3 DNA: TGCGCCAGCAGTAAGCAGCGGGAGTCACACAATGAGCAGTTCTTC
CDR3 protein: CASSKQRESHNEQFF

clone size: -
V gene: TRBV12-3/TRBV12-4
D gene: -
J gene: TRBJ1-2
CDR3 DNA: TGTGCCAGCAGCCAACAGGGATTTGGCTACACCTTC
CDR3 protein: CASSQQGFGYTF

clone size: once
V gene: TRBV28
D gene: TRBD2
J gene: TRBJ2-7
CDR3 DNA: TGTGCCAGCAGGGGAGGGTACGAGCAGTACTTC
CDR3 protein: CASRGGYEQYF

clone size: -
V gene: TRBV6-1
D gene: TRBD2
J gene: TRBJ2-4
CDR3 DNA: TGTGCCAGCAGTGAAGCGGCAGGGAATATCCTAGCGGGAGGGTTACACATTCAGTACTTC
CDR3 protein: CASSEAAGNILAGGLHIQYF

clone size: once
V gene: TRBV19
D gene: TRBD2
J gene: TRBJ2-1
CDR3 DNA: TGTGCCAGTAGAATACCGGGAGGGCCCGGGAGTGAGCAGTTCTTC
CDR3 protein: CASRIPGGPGSEQFF

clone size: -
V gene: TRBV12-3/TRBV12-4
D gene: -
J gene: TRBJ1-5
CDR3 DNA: TGTGCCAGCAGTTTCGGTTTCAATCAGCCCCAGCATTTT
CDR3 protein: CASSFGFNQPQHF

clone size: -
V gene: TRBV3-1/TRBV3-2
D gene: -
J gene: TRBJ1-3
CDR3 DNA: TGTGCCAGCAGCTTAGACAGGTACCCTGGAAACACCATATATTTT
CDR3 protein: CASSLDRYPGNTIYF

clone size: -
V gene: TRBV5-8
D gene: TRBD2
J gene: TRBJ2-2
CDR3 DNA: TGTGCCAGTTGGGGGTACGAATCACTAGCGGGGACCGCGAACACCGGGGAGCTGTTTTTT
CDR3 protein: CASWGYESLAGTANTGELFF

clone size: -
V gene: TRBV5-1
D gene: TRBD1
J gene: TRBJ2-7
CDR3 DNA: TGCGCCAGCAGCCCGGGACAGTCCCTCGAGCAGTACTTC
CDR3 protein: CASSPGQSLEQYF

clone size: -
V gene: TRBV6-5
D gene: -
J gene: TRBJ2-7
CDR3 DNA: TGTGCCAGCAAGAAAAGAAACGCGGACGAGCAGTACTTC
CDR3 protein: CASKKRNADEQYF

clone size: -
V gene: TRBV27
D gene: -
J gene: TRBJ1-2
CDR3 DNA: TGTGCCAGCAGTCTAACAAACCGCGGGCCAAGGATGGGCTACACCTTC
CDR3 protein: CASSLTNRGPRMGYTF

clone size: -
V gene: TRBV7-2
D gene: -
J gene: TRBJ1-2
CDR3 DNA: TGTGCCAGCAGCTCAAGGGGTTCCGCTAACTATGGCTACACCTTC
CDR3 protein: CASSSRGSANYGYTF